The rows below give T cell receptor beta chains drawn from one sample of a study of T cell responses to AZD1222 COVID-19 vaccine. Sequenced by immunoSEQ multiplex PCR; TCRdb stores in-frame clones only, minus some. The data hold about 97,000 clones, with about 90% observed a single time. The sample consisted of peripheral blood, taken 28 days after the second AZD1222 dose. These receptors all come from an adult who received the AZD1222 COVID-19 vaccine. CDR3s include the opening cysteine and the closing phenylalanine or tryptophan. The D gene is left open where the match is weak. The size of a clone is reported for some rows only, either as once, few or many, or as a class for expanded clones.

CASSNRASNQPQHF	TGTGCCAGCAGTAACAGGGCGAGCAATCAGCCCCAGCATTTT	-	TRBJ1-5	-	TRBV2
CASSKPGTGYDYGYTF	TGTGCCAGCAGTAAACCCGGGACAGGGTACGACTATGGCTACACCTTC	-	TRBJ1-2	TRBD1	TRBV28
CASSPSGGFTEAFF	TGTGCCAGCAGTCCGTCTGGGGGGTTCACTGAAGCTTTCTTT	-	TRBJ1-1	-	TRBV5-4
CAWSGSRGDQPQHF	TGTGCCTGGAGTGGATCTCGAGGGGATCAGCCCCAGCATTTT	once	TRBJ1-5	-	TRBV30
CASSIVRRMAPGNQPQHF	TGTGCCAGTAGTATAGTGCGTCGGATGGCCCCGGGCAATCAGCCCCAGCATTTT	-	TRBJ1-5	-	TRBV19
CASSHERTGSNQPQHF	TGCGCCAGCAGCCATGAGAGGACCGGGAGCAATCAGCCCCAGCATTTT	-	TRBJ1-5	-	TRBV4-1
CASSYSGQGNYGYTF	TGCGCCAGCAGCTATTCGGGACAGGGGAACTATGGCTACACCTTC	-	TRBJ1-2	TRBD1	TRBV5-1
CASNLLDRTVQPQHF	TGTGCCAGCAACCTCCTGGACAGGACAGTACAGCCCCAGCATTTT	-	TRBJ1-5	TRBD1	TRBV6-5
CASSLAAGGGLGGYNEQFF	TGTGCCAGCAGTCTGGCGGCGGGGGGAGGGCTTGGCGGTTACAATGAGCAGTTCTTC	-	TRBJ2-1	TRBD2	TRBV27
CSARGAGEQFF	TGCAGTGCTAGAGGGGCCGGTGAGCAGTTCTTC	-	TRBJ2-1	-	TRBV20-1
CASSLGPQERYEQYF	TGTGCCAGCAGCTTGGGCCCACAGGAACGGTACGAGCAGTACTTC	few	TRBJ2-7	-	TRBV5-5
CASSNHNQPQHF	TGTGCCAGCAGCAATCACAATCAGCCCCAGCATTTT	once	TRBJ1-5	-	TRBV12-3/TRBV12-4
CASRGQGAYEQYF	TGCGCCAGCAGGGGACAGGGGGCCTACGAGCAGTACTTC	once	TRBJ2-7	TRBD1	TRBV5-1
CASSLGGLDNEQFF	TGTGCCAGCAGCCTCGGGGGGCTGGACAATGAGCAGTTCTTC	-	TRBJ2-1	-	TRBV4-2
CASSQEGFLQTQYF	TGCGCCAGCAGCCAAGAGGGGTTTTTGCAGACCCAGTACTTC	-	TRBJ2-5	-	TRBV4-1
CASSLVPRENEKLFF	TGCGCCAGCAGCTTGGTCCCCCGGGAAAATGAAAAACTGTTTTTT	-	TRBJ1-4	-	TRBV5-1
CAIRKGMNTEAFF	TGTGCCATCCGGAAAGGGATGAACACTGAAGCTTTCTTT	-	TRBJ1-1	-	TRBV10-3
CASSEGAYSNQPQHF	TGTGCCAGCAGTGAAGGCGCATATAGCAATCAGCCCCAGCATTTT	-	TRBJ1-5	-	TRBV6-1
CASSPPPANTEAFF	TGTGCCAGCTCACCACCCCCAGCGAACACTGAAGCTTTCTTT	-	TRBJ1-1	-	TRBV18
CASSPLGQGDETQYF	TGTGCCAGCAGTCCCCTGGGCCAGGGGGACGAGACCCAGTACTTC	once	TRBJ2-5	TRBD1	TRBV28
CATSRDRGFEQYF	TGTGCCACCAGCAGAGATCGGGGGTTTGAGCAGTACTTC	-	TRBJ2-7	-	TRBV15
CASSFPQVGNTEAFF	TGTGCCAGCAGCTTCCCCCAGGTTGGGAACACTGAAGCTTTCTTT	-	TRBJ1-1	-	TRBV7-9
CASSIGGAGGSNTEAFF	TGTGCCAGTAGTATAGGAGGGGCAGGGGGTTCGAACACTGAAGCTTTCTTT	-	TRBJ1-1	TRBD1	TRBV19
CASSDGPADTYEQYF	TGTGCCAGCAGTGATGGTCCAGCCGATACCTACGAGCAGTACTTC	-	TRBJ2-7	-	TRBV2
CASSSGGAGVYNEQFF	TGTGCCAGCAGCTCCGGGGGGGCGGGAGTTTACAATGAGCAGTTCTTC	-	TRBJ2-1	TRBD2	TRBV7-2
CASSLGTGVRLEKLFF	TGTGCCAGCAGCTTGGGGACAGGGGTCCGGCTTGAAAAACTGTTTTTT	-	TRBJ1-4	TRBD1	TRBV7-2
CASSLGGQMNTEAFF	TGTGCCAGCAGCTTAGGCGGACAAATGAACACTGAAGCTTTCTTT	-	TRBJ1-1	-	TRBV7-2
CASTTLGANTDTQYF	TGTGCCAGCACCACGTTGGGGGCCAACACAGATACGCAGTATTTT	-	TRBJ2-3	-	TRBV6-5
CASRSRGDTGELFF	TGTGCCAGCCGGTCCAGAGGGGACACCGGGGAGCTGTTTTTT	-	TRBJ2-2	-	TRBV18
CASSLSGTTTYYEQYF	TGTGCCAGCAGTTTGTCAGGAACAACCACCTACTACGAGCAGTACTTC	-	TRBJ2-7	-	TRBV27
CASSSRTRDKNTEAFF	TGCGCCAGCAGCTCAAGGACCCGGGACAAGAACACTGAAGCTTTCTTT	-	TRBJ1-1	-	TRBV5-1
CSASPGASSYNEQFF	TGCAGTGCTAGTCCCGGGGCCAGCTCCTACAATGAGCAGTTCTTC	-	TRBJ2-1	-	TRBV20-1
CASSPGTGFTYNEQFF	TGTGCCAGCAGCCCCGGGACAGGGTTTACGTACAATGAGCAGTTCTTC	-	TRBJ2-1	TRBD1	TRBV9
CASSLVGTSGSGGEQYF	TGTGCCAGCAGCTTAGTAGGGACTAGCGGGAGTGGGGGCGAGCAGTACTTC	-	TRBJ2-7	TRBD2	TRBV7-2
CASAVSRQGLPHGGEYF	TGTGCCAGCGCGGTTTCCCGCCAGGGACTACCACATGGGGGGGAGTACTTC	once	TRBJ2-7	TRBD2	TRBV27
CASSLSSGADEKLFF	TGTGCCAGCAGCTTAAGTAGCGGGGCGGATGAAAAACTGTTTTTT	-	TRBJ1-4	-	TRBV11-2
CASTFTGTANEKLFF	TGTGCCAGCACCTTTACAGGGACCGCTAATGAAAAACTGTTTTTT	-	TRBJ1-4	-	TRBV6-6
CASSPSPPEAFF	TGTGCCAGCAGCCCGTCCCCCCCTGAAGCTTTCTTT	-	TRBJ1-1	-	TRBV7-8
CASSYSVGLESPLHF	TGTGCCAGCAGTTACTCAGTAGGGTTAGAGTCACCCCTCCACTTT	-	TRBJ1-6	-	TRBV6-5
CASNLKGRDDGYTF	TGTGCCAGCAATTTGAAGGGCAGGGATGATGGCTACACCTTC	-	TRBJ1-2	-	TRBV6-5
CAWSLGFNEKLFF	TGTGCCTGGAGTCTAGGGTTTAATGAAAAACTGTTTTTT	once	TRBJ1-4	-	TRBV30